The 2 T cell receptor beta chains reported below all come from one sample, sequenced in a study of STAT5B mutations in CD4+ large granular lymphocyte leukemia. TCRdb's copy holds only in-frame clones and misses some; the assay was immunoSEQ multiplex PCR. Altogether about 21,000 clones are present, roughly 80% being singletons, with the ten largest covering 4% to 5%. The specimen was CD4+ T cells from blood buffy coats. The receptors originated from a human donor in good health.

The chain joins TRBV5-6 to TRBJ2-5; 7 bases are shared with TRBD2. Looked up from germline, CDR1 is SGHDT and CDR2 is YYEEEE. The CDR3 has 16 amino acids. V gave up 2 bases and J gave up 2 bases; unmatched junction bases: 9. CDR3 in DNA: TGTGCCAGCAGCTTCGGGACCGGGAGGAATCAAGAGACCCAGTACTTC. It yields the protein CASSFGTGRNQETQYF.

The V call is TRBV11-3, the J call TRBJ2-1, with a possible D match to TRBD2 (6 bases). V was shortened by 1 base and J by 6 bases, with 7 bases between the two germline ends. CDR1 is SGHNT, CDR2 YENEEA, per germline. The CDR3 is made up of 13 amino acids. The CDR3 region has the DNA TGTGCCAGCAGCTTAGTGGAGGGCAATGAGCAGTTCTTC. It encodes CASSLVEGNEQFF.